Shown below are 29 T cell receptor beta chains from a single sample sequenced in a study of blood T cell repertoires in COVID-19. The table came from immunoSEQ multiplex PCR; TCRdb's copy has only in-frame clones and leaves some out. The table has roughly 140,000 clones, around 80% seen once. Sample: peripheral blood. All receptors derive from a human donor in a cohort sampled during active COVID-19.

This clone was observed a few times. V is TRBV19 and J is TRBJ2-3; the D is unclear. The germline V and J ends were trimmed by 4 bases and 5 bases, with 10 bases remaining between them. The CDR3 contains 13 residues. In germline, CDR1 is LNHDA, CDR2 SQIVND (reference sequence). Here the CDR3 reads CASSTNPLDTQYF. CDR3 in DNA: TGTGCCAGTAGTACTAACCCACTAGATACGCAGTATTTT.

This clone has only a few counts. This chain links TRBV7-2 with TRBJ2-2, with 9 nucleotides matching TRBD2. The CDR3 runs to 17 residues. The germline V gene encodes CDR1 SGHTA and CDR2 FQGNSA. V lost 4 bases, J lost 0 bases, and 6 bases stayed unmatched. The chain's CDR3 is CASSSPAGGPNTGELFF. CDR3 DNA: TGTGCCAGCAGCTCACCCGCGGGGGGGCCGAACACCGGGGAGCTGTTTTTT. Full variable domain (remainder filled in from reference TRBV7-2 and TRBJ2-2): GAGVSQSPSNKVTEKGKDVELRCDPISGHTALYWYRQSLGQGLEFLIYFQGNSAPDKSGLPSDRFSAERTGGSVSTLTIQRTQQEDSAVYLCASSSPAGGPNTGELFFGEGSRLTVL.

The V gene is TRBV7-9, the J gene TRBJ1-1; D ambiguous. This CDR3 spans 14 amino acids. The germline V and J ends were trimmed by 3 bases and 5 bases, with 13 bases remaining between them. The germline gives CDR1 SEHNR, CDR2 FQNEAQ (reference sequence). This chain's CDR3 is CASSFDGPITEAFF. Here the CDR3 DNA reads TGTGCCAGCAGCTTCGATGGCCCCATAACTGAAGCTTTCTTT.

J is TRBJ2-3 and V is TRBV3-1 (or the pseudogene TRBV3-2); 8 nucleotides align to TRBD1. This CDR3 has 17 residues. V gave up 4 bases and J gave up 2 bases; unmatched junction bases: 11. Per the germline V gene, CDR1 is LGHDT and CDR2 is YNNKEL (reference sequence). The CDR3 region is CASSPNRDRTATDTQYF. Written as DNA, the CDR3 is TGTGCCAGCAGCCCAAACCGGGACAGGACGGCCACAGATACGCAGTATTTT.

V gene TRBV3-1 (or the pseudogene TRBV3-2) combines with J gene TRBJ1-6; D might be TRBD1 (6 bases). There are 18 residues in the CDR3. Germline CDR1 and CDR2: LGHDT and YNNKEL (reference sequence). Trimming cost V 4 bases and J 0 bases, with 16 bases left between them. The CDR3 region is CASSRNLQGSSYNSPLHF. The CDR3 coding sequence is TGTGCCAGCAGCCGCAACCTTCAGGGGAGCTCCTATAATTCACCCCTCCACTTT.

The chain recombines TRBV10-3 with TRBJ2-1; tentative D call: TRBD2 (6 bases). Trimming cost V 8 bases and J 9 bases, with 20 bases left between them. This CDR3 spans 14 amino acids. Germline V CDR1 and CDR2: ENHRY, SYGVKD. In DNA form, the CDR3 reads TGTGCCATCTGCTTCGGAGGGAGTCTTACTGAGCAGTTCTTC. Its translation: CAICFGGSLTEQFF.

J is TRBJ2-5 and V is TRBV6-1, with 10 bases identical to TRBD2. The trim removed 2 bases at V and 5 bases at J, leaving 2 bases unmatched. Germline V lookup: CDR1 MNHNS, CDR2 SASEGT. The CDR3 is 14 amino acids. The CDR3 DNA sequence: TGTGCCAGCAGTGAATCTAGCGGGGGTGAGACCCAGTACTTC. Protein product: CASSESSGGETQYF.

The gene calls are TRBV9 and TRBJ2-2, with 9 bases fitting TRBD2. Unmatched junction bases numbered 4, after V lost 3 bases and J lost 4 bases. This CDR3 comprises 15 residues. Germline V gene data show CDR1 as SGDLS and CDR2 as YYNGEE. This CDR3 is CASSGGGALTGELFF. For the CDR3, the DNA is TGTGCCAGCAGCGGCGGGGGGGCCCTCACCGGGGAGCTGTTTTTT.

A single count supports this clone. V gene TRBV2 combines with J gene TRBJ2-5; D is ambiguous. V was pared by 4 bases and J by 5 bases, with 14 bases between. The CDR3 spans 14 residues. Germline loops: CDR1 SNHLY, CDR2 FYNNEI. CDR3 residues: CASSGGYGPETQYF. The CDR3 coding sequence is TGTGCCAGCAGTGGAGGCTACGGCCCGGAGACCCAGTACTTC.

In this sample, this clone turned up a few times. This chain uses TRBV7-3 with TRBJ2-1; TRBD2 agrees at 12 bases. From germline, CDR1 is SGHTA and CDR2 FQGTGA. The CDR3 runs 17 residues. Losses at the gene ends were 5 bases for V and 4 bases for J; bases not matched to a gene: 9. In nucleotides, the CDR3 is TGTGCCAGCAGCCCAACTGGACTAGCGGGGAGGTACAATGAGCAGTTCTTC. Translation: CASSPTGLAGRYNEQFF.

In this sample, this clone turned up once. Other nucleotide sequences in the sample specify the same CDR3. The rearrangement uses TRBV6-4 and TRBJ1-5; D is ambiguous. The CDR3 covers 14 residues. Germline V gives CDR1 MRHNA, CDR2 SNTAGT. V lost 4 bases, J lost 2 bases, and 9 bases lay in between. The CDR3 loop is CASSASGGNQPQHF. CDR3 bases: TGTGCCAGCAGTGCGAGCGGAGGCAATCAGCCCCAGCATTTT.

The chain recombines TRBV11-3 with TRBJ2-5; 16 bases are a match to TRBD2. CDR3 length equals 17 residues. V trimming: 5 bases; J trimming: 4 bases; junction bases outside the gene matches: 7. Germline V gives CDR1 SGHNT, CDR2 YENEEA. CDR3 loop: CASSPGTSGGDGETQYF. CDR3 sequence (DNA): TGTGCCAGCAGCCCAGGGACTAGCGGGGGGGATGGAGAGACCCAGTACTTC.

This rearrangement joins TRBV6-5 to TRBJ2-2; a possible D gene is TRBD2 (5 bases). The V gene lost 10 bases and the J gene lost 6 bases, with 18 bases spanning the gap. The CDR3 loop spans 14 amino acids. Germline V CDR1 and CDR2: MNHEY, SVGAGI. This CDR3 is CATGLRRGSGELFF. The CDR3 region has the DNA TGTGCCACGGGGTTACGCCGTGGTTCCGGGGAGCTGTTTTTT.

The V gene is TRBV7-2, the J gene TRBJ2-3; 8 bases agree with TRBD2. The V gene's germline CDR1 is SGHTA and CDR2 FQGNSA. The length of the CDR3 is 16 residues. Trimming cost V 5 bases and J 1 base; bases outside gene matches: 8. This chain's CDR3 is CASSRAGGAGTDTQYF. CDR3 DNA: TGTGCCAGCAGCCGCGCGGGGGGCGCTGGCACAGATACGCAGTATTTT.

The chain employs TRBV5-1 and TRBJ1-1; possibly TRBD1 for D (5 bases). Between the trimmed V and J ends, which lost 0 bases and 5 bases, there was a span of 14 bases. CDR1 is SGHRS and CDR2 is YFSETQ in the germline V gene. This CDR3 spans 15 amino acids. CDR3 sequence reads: CASSLVPRGETEAFF. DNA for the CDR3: TGCGCCAGCAGCTTGGTGCCCCGGGGGGAGACTGAAGCTTTCTTT.

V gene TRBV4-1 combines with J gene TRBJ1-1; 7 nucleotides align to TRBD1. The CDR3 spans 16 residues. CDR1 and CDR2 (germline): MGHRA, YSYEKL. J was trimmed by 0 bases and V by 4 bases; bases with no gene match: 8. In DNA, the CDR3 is TGCGCCAGCAGCCCACTTCATACAGGGGTGAACACTGAAGCTTTCTTT. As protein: CASSPLHTGVNTEAFF.

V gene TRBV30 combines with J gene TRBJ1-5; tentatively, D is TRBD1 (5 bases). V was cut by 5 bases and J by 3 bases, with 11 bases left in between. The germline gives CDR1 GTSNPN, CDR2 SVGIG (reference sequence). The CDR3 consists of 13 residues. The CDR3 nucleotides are TGTGCCTGGCGAGACAGACCCAATCAGCCCCAGCATTTT. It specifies CAWRDRPNQPQHF.

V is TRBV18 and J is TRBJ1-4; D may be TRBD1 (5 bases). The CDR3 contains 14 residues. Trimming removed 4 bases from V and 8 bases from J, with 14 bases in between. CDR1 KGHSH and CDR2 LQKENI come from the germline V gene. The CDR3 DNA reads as TGTGCCAGCTCACGGCGGGGGGATTACGAAAAACTGTTTTTT. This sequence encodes CASSRRGDYEKLFF.

In DNA, the CDR3 is TGTGCCAGTAGTCGACTAGCGGGGGGGGATGAGACCCAGTACTTC. Amino acid sequence: CASSRLAGGDETQYF. The rearrangement links TRBV19 to TRBJ2-5; TRBD2 matches 14 bases. CDR1 LNHDA and CDR2 SQIVND come from the germline V gene (reference sequence). V lost 5 bases, J lost 5 bases, and 4 bases stayed unmatched. This CDR3 contains 15 residues.

Here the CDR3 DNA reads TGTGCCAGCAGCCCCGCAGGCTACGAGCAGTACTTC. As protein: CASSPAGYEQYF. This chain links TRBV12-3 or TRBV12-4 with TRBJ2-7; D not resolved. The CDR3 is 12 amino acids. V lost 6 bases and J lost 3, with 9 bases in between.

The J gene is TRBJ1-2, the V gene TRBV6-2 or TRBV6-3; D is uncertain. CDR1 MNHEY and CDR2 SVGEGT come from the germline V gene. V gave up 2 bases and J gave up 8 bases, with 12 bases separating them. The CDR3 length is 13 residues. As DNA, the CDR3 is TGTGCCAGCAGTTACGATAGCTATGGCGGCTACACCTTC. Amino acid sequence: CASSYDSYGGYTF.

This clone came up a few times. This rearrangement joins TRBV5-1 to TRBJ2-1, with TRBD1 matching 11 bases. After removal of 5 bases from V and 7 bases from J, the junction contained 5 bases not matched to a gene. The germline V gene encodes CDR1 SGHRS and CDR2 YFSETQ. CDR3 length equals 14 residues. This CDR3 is CASRSGTGGNEQFF. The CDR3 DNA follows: TGCGCCAGCAGATCCGGGACAGGGGGGAATGAGCAGTTCTTC.

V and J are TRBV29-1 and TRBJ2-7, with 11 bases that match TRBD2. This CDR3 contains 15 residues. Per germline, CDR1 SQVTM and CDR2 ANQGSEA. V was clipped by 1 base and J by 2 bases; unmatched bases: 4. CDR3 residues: CSVEGLAGLTYEQYF. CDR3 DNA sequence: TGCAGCGTTGAAGGACTAGCGGGGCTAACCTACGAGCAGTACTTC.

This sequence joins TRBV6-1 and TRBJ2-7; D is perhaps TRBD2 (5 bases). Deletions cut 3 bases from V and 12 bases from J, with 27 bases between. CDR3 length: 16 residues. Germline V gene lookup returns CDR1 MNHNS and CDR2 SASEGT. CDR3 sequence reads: CASSDYPRGATLSVYF. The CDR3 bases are TGTGCCAGCAGTGACTACCCACGGGGAGCGACCCTGAGTGTGTACTTC.

Here the CDR3 reads CASSSGYMNTEAFF. The CDR3 DNA reads TGCGCCAGCAGCAGCGGCTACATGAACACTGAAGCTTTCTTT. V and J are TRBV10-1 and TRBJ1-1; D is uncertain. This CDR3 contains 14 residues. In germline, CDR1 is WNHNN, CDR2 SYGVQD (reference sequence). V was trimmed by 6 bases and J by 0 bases, leaving 11 bases between them.

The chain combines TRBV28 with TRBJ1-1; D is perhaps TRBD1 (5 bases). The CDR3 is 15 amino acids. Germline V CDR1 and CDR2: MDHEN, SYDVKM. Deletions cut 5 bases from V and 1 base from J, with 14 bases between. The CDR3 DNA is TGTGCCAGCAGTGCCCTAGGGGCGCGGAACACTGAAGCTTTCTTT. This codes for CASSALGARNTEAFF.

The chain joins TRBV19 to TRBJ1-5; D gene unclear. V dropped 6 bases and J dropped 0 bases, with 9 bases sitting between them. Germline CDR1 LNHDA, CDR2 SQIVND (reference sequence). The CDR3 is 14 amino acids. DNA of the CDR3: TGTGCCAGTAGGTCTCCCTATAGCAATCAGCCCCAGCATTTT. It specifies CASRSPYSNQPQHF. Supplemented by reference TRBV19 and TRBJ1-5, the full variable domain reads DGGITQSPKYLFRKEGQNVTLSCEQNLNHDAMYWYRQDPGQGLRLIYYSQIVNDFQKGDIAEGYSVSREKKESFPLTVTSAQKNPTAFYLCASRSPYSNQPQHFGDGTRLSIL.

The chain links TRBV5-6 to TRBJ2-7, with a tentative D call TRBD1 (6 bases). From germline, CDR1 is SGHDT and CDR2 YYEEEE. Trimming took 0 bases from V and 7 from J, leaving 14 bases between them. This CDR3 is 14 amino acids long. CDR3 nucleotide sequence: TGTGCCAGCAGCTTGGGGGACACCCCATCAGAGCAGTACTTC. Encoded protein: CASSLGDTPSEQYF.

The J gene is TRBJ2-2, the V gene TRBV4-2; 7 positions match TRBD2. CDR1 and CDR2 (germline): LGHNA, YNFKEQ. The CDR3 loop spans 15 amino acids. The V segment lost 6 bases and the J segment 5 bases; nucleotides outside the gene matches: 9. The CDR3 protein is CASRLQGGVTGELFF. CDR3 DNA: TGTGCCAGCAGACTTCAGGGAGGGGTAACCGGGGAGCTGTTTTTT.